This T cell receptor beta chain appears in the sequencing data of a study of Graves' ophthalmopathy and Graves' hyperthyroidism. As the template, RNA transcripts were used to amplify TCR beta CDR3 regions. Second-round multiplex PCR came after a first-round RT-PCR that employed HTBI primers. TCRdb independently ran MiXCR on the multiplex PCR reads; one entry per CDR3 protein. Of about 390,000 distinct CDR3 sequences in the sample, 15% to 20% are singletons; the top ten hold approximately 2.4%. The CDR3 extends over 17 amino acids. V trimming: 4 bases; J trimming: 4 bases; junction bases outside the gene matches: 8. CDR1 and CDR2 from the germline V gene are LGHNT and FRNRAP. This clonotype was found many times.

The TCR comes from an adult woman with stable Graves' hyperthyroidism. Sample: peripheral blood. The genes are TRBV12-5 and TRBJ2-5; 14 bases match TRBD2. CDR3 amino acids: CASGSTSGRAGGETQYF. CDR3 bases: TGTGCTAGTGGTTCGACTAGCGGGAGGGCCGGAGGAGAGACCCAGTACTTC.